These 11 T cell receptor beta chains share one sample of origin, sequenced in a study of control samples from healthy donors and cancer patients. The protocol was immunoSEQ multiplex PCR, while the TCRdb copy is restricted to in-frame clones and leaves out a portion. The sample has around 76,000 clones, 89% seen once. The specimen sequenced was PBMCs. Receptor source: a woman between 50 and 59 years old with colorectal cancer.

The J gene is TRBJ2-2, the V gene TRBV9; the match to TRBD1 covers 8 bases. In germline, CDR1 is SGDLS, CDR2 YYNGEE. The V segment lost 9 bases and the J segment 3 bases; nucleotides outside the gene matches: 7. The CDR3 extends over 14 amino acids. The CDR3 DNA sequence: TGTGCCACCCAGACAGGGGAGGACACCGGGGAGCTGTTTTTT. Translated, it gives CATQTGEDTGELFF.

The chain combines TRBV7-2 with TRBJ2-5; 8 nucleotides align to TRBD1. The ends lost 1 base at V and 2 bases at J; junction bases unmatched: 3. Germline lookup yields CDR1 SGHTA and CDR2 FQGNSA. This CDR3 spans 15 amino acids. Here the CDR3 reads CASSLGGQGQETQYF. CDR3 nucleotides: TGTGCCAGCAGCTTAGGTGGACAGGGACAAGAGACCCAGTACTTC. Full variable domain (rest looked up from reference TRBV7-2 and TRBJ2-5): GAGVSQSPSNKVTEKGKDVELRCDPISGHTALYWYRQSLGQGLEFLIYFQGNSAPDKSGLPSDRFSAERTGGSVSTLTIQRTQQEDSAVYLCASSLGGQGQETQYFGPGTRLLVL.

V and J are TRBV6-4 and TRBJ2-3; 10 nucleotides match TRBD2. V shed 0 bases and J 6 bases; nucleotides not matched to a gene: 6. The germline CDR1 and CDR2 sequences are MRHNA and SNTAGT. The CDR3 has 16 residues. The CDR3 loop reads CASSDSSGGASDTQYF. The CDR3 DNA reads as TGTGCCAGCAGTGACTCGAGCGGGGGGGCTTCGGATACGCAGTATTTT.

The chain joins TRBV12-3 or TRBV12-4 to TRBJ1-2; D gene ambiguous. The CDR3 is made up of 13 amino acids. Trimming left V 0 bases short and J 8 bases short, with 10 bases between. The CDR3: CASSLAHSYGYTF. CDR3 DNA: TGTGCCAGCAGTTTAGCGCACTCTTACGGCTACACCTTC.

The chain links TRBV11-3 to TRBJ2-1; D tentatively reads TRBD1 or TRBD2 (6 bases each). V was pared by 0 bases and J by 5 bases, with 14 bases between. CDR3 length: 16 residues. Germline CDR1 SGHNT, CDR2 YENEEA. The CDR3 coding sequence is TGTGCCAGCAGCTTAGATGGGGGGCGTCCCCACAATGAGCAGTTCTTC. Translation gives CASSLDGGRPHNEQFF.

This clone was observed a few times. The chain uses TRBV7-9 and TRBJ2-1; the D gene is possibly TRBD2 (5 bases). The ends were cut back, 5 bases at V and 7 bases at J, with 12 bases in the middle. Germline lookup yields CDR1 SEHNR and CDR2 FQNEAQ (reference sequence). This CDR3 has 13 amino acids. CDR3 DNA sequence: TGTGCCAGCAGCCTAGGGAGATTAAATGAGCAGTTCTTC. Translation gives CASSLGRLNEQFF.

This chain connects TRBV6-5 to TRBJ1-1, with D maybe TRBD1 (6 bases). The V and J ends lost 6 bases and 4 bases respectively, with 12 bases between them. Germline V gene lookup returns CDR1 MNHEY and CDR2 SVGAGI. The CDR3 runs 13 residues. The CDR3 DNA sequence: TGTGCCAGCAGCTCCACAGGGCTCACTGAAGCTTTCTTT. As protein: CASSSTGLTEAFF.

This chain joins TRBV7-3 and TRBJ2-3; 7 nucleotides agree with TRBD2. V shed 2 bases and J 2 bases; nucleotides not matched to a gene: 1. Germline assignment: CDR1 SGHTA and CDR2 FQGTGA. The CDR3 spans 14 residues. CDR3 in amino acids: CASSLGTNTDTQYF. Here the CDR3 DNA reads TGTGCCAGCAGCTTAGGGACTAACACAGATACGCAGTATTTT.

This chain uses TRBV4-3 with TRBJ2-5; unclear D gene. The V end lost 1 base, the J end lost 4 bases, and 7 bases lay between the germline ends. This CDR3 has 13 residues. Germline V gives CDR1 LGHNA, CDR2 YSLEER. CDR3 nucleotides: TGCGCCAGCAGCCAAGGCCTGGGAGAGACCCAGTACTTC. Translated, it gives CASSQGLGETQYF.

The genes are TRBV12-3 or TRBV12-4 and TRBJ1-1; perhaps TRBD1 as D (5 bases). Trimming took 1 base from V and 6 from J, leaving 9 bases between them. This CDR3 spans 13 amino acids. The CDR3 sequence: CASSLGGPPEAFF. As DNA, the CDR3 is TGTGCCAGCAGTTTAGGGGGCCCCCCTGAAGCTTTCTTT.

The chain recombines TRBV5-4 with TRBJ2-5; TRBD1 matches 8 bases. Trimming took 4 bases from V and 1 from J; bases not matched to a gene: 3. Germline CDR1 and CDR2: SGHNT and YYREEE (reference sequence). The CDR3 contains 14 residues. In nucleotides, the CDR3 is TGTGCCAGCAGCGGTGGGACAGGCCAAGAGACCCAGTACTTC. Its protein is CASSGGTGQETQYF.